The table lists the clone carrying this TCR beta chain with a few counts. This entry comes from a study of blood T cells in healthy people across ages. Primers used in a second PCR of about 6 to 12 cycles were a sample-barcoded 5' primer and a J-beta primer mix. TCRdb called the 5' RACE reads again in MiXCR, with one record for every CDR3 protein. The sample has 540,000 or so distinct CDR3 sequences, 27% seen once; the top ten hold 18%. The CDR3 has 15 residues. Per the germline V gene, CDR1 is DFQATT and CDR2 is SNEGSKA (reference sequence). V was pared by 1 base and J by 7 bases, with 19 bases between.

The material sequenced was blood. This clonotype was sampled from a woman in her sixties or seventies in good health. The chain employs TRBV20-1 and TRBJ2-5, with D perhaps given as TRBD1 or TRBD2 (5 bases each). The CDR3 loop reads CSARVAQGPGRTQYF. The CDR3 DNA reads as TGCAGTGCTAGAGTCGCGCAGGGCCCTGGGAGGACCCAGTACTTC.